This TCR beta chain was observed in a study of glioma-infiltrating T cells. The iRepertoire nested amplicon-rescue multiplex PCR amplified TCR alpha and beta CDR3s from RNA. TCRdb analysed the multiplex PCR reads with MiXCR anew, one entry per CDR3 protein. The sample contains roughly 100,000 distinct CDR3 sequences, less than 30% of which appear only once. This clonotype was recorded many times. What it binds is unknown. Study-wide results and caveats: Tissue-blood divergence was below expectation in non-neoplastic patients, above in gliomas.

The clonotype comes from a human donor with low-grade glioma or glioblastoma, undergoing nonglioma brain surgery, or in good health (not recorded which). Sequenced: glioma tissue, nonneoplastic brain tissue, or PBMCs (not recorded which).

CDR3 DNA: TGTGCCAGCAGTTCGACCCGACCCCTGTATTTT. Translating it yields CASSSTRPLYF. The J gene is TRBJ2-3, the V gene TRBV28; D is ambiguous. The V gene lost 4 bases and the J gene lost 14 bases, with 13 bases spanning the gap. This CDR3 is 11 amino acids long. Germline V lookup: CDR1 MDHEN, CDR2 SYDVKM.